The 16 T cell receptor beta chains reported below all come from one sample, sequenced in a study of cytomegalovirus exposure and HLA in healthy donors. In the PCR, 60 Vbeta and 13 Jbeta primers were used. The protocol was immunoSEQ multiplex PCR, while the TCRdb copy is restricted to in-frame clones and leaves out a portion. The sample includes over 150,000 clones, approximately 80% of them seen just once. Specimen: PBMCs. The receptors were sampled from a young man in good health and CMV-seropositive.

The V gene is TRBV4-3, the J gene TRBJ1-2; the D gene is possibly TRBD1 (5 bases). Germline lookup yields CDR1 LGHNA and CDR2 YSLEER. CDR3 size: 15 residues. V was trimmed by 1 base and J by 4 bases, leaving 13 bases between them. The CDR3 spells CASSQGPTEIYGYTF. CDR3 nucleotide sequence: TGCGCCAGCAGCCAAGGACCGACAGAGATCTATGGCTACACCTTC.

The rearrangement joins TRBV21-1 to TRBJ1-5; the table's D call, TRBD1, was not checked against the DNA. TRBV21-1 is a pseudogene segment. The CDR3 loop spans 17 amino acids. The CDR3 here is CASSQNLSRQFNQPQHF. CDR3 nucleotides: TGTGCCAGCAGCCAAAATTTATCCCGACAGTTCAATCAGCCCCAGCATTTT.

The CDR3 region is CAISGGGPQFF. The CDR3 DNA is TGTGCCATCAGTGGGGGGGGTCCCCAGTTCTTC. The V gene is TRBV10-3, the J gene TRBJ2-1, with 7 bases aligning to TRBD2. V dropped 4 bases and J dropped 13; count of bases not matched to a gene: 4. From germline, CDR1 is ENHRY and CDR2 SYGVKD. CDR3 length: 11 amino acids.

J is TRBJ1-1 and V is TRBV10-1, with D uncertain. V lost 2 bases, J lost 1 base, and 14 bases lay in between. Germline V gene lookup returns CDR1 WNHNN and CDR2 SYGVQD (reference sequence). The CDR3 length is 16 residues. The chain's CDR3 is CASSETSTRGNTEAFF. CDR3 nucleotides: TGCGCCAGCAGTGAGACCTCGACTCGGGGGAACACTGAAGCTTTCTTT.

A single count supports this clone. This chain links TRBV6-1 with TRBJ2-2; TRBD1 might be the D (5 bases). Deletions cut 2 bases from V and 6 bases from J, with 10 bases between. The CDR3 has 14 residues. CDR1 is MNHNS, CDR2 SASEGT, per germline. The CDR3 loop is CASSESPGPGELFF. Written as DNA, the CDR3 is TGTGCCAGCAGTGAAAGTCCAGGGCCCGGGGAGCTGTTTTTT.

The CDR3 here is CASSLVPGSDEQFF. CDR3 DNA: TGCGCCAGCAGCTTGGTCCCAGGGTCGGATGAGCAGTTCTTC. This chain links TRBV5-1 with TRBJ2-1, with D tentatively TRBD1 (5 bases). Trimming removed 0 bases at V and 8 bases at J, with 12 bases between. This CDR3 contains 14 residues. CDR1 is SGHRS, CDR2 YFSETQ, per germline.

The CDR3 DNA reads TGTGCCAGCAGCTTGCGTGGAGGGAATGAAAAACTGTTTTTT. This translates into CASSLRGGNEKLFF. The chain is built from TRBV5-6 and TRBJ1-4; D gene unclear. In germline, CDR1 is SGHDT, CDR2 YYEEEE. Trimming left V 1 base short and J 5 bases short, with 9 bases between. The CDR3 has 14 amino acids.

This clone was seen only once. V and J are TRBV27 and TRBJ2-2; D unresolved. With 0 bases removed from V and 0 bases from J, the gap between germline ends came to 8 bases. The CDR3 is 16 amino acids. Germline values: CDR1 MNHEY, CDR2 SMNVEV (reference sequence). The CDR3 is CASSLSGLTNTGELFF. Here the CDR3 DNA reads TGTGCCAGCAGTTTATCGGGCCTGACGAACACCGGGGAGCTGTTTTTT.

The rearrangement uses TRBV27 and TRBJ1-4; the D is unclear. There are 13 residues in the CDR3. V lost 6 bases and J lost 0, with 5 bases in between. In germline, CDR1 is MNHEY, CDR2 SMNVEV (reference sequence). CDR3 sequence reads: CASSFATNEKLFF. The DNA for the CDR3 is TGTGCCAGCAGCTTTGCAACTAATGAAAAACTGTTTTTT.

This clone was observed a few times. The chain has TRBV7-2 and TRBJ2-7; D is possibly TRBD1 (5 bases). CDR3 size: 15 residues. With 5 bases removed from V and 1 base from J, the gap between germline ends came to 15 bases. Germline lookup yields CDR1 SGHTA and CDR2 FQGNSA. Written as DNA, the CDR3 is TGTGCCAGCAGCCGAGGACACGGATCTTCCTACGAGCAGTACTTC. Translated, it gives CASSRGHGSSYEQYF. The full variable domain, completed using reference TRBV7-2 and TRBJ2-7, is GAGVSQSPSNKVTEKGKDVELRCDPISGHTALYWYRQSLGQGLEFLIYFQGNSAPDKSGLPSDRFSAERTGGSVSTLTIQRTQQEDSAVYLCASSRGHGSSYEQYFGPGTRLTVT.

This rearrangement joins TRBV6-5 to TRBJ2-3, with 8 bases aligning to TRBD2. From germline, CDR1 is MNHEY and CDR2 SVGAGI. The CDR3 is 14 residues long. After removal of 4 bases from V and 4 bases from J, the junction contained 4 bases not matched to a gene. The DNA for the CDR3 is TGTGCCAGCAGTTTCGGGACTAGTGCAGATACGCAGTATTTT. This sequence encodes CASSFGTSADTQYF.

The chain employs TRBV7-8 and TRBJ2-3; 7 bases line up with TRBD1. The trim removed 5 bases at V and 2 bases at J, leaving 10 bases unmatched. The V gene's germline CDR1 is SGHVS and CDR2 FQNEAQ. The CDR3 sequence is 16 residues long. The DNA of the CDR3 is TGTGCCAGCAGCCCCCGGGCAGGGGGTCCCACAGATACGCAGTATTTT. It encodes CASSPRAGGPTDTQYF.

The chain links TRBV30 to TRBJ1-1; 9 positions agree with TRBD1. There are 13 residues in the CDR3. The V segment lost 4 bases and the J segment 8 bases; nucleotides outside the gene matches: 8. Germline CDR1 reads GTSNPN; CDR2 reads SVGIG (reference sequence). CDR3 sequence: CAWTRDRDSEAFF. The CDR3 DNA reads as TGTGCCTGGACTCGGGACAGGGACTCGGAAGCTTTCTTT.

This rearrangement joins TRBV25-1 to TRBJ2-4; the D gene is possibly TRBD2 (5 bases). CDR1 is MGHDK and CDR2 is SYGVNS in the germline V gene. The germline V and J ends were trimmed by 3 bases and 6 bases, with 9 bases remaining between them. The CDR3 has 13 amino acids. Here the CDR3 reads CASSDIGRNIQYF. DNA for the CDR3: TGTGCCAGCAGTGATATAGGGAGAAACATTCAGTACTTC.

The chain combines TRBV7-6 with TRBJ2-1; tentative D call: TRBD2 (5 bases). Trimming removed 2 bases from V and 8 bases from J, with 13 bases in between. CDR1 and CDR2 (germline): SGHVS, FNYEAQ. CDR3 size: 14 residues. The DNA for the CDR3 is TGTGCCAGCAGCTTATTACTAGGGTTGGATGAGCAGTTCTTC. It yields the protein CASSLLLGLDEQFF.

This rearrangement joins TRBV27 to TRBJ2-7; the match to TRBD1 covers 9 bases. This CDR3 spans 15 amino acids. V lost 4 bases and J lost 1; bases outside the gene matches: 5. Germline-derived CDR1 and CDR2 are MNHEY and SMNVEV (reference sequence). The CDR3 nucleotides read TGTGCCAGCAGTTCAGGACAGGGGCTATCCTACGAGCAGTACTTC. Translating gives CASSSGQGLSYEQYF.